Shown below are 29 T cell receptor beta chains from a single sample sequenced in a study of Ad26.COV2.S vaccination and SARS-CoV-2 variants. The sample's treatment: roughly 18 received Ad26.COV2.S at low or high dose, single or two shots; about 5 received placebo; per-sample allocation not given. Specimen acquisition occurred on day 63 following the initial vaccine or placebo injection. This table comes from immunoSEQ multiplex PCR, and its TCRdb copy is limited to in-frame clones, with some not included. The sample lists 500,000 or so clones, roughly nine tenths occurring once. The sample in question was peripheral blood, obtained in a trial of Ad26.COV2.S vaccine versus placebo. The receptors derive from a person between 18 and 65 years old who received the Ad26.COV2.S COVID-19 vaccine or a placebo.

This clone was observed once. The chain joins TRBV7-8 to TRBJ2-7; D unresolved. The CDR3 consists of 11 residues. Germline V gene data show CDR1 as SGHVS and CDR2 as FQNEAQ. Trimming left V 5 bases short and J 4 bases short, with 6 bases between. CDR3 nucleotide sequence: TGTGCCAGCAGCCGGGTTTACGAGCAGTACTTC. The encoded protein is CASSRVYEQYF.

This chain uses TRBV20-1 with TRBJ1-1, with D possibly being TRBD1 (6 bases). The germline V and J ends were trimmed by 5 bases and 13 bases, with 17 bases remaining between them. The V gene's germline CDR1 is DFQATT and CDR2 SNEGSKA (reference sequence). This CDR3 is 11 amino acids long. In DNA, the CDR3 is TGCAGTGCTGGACCTACAATAGGGGGTTTCTTT. It encodes CSAGPTIGGFF.

The gene calls are TRBV28 and TRBJ2-5; TRBD2 aligns across 7 bases. CDR3 size: 14 residues. Germline CDR1 is MDHEN and CDR2 is SYDVKM. Trimming removed 3 bases from V and 7 bases from J; junction bases left unmatched: 8. The CDR3 region is CASSLVGGPGTQYF. The CDR3 nucleotides read TGTGCCAGCAGTTTGGTGGGAGGGCCTGGGACCCAGTACTTC.

The gene calls are TRBV12-3 or TRBV12-4 and TRBJ2-5; weak D call: TRBD2 (5 bases). V lost 6 bases, J lost 1 base, and 9 bases lay in between. The CDR3 is 13 amino acids. DNA of the CDR3: TGTGCCAGCAGCCTAAGCGGCCAAGAGACCCAGTACTTC. It specifies CASSLSGQETQYF.

In its sample, this clone was seen once. J is TRBJ1-1 and V is TRBV6-2 or TRBV6-3; D not resolved. Germline lookup yields CDR1 MNHEY and CDR2 SVGEGT. V dropped 6 bases and J dropped 0 bases, with 8 bases sitting between them. There are 13 residues in the CDR3. Written as DNA, the CDR3 is TGTGCCAGCAGCCTCATCGTGAACACTGAAGCTTTCTTT. Translation gives CASSLIVNTEAFF.

This clone was counted only a few times. The rearrangement joins TRBV7-6 to TRBJ1-1; maybe TRBD1 (5 bases). The length of the CDR3 is 15 residues. Germline loops: CDR1 SGHVS, CDR2 FNYEAQ. V was clipped by 5 bases and J by 4 bases, with 17 bases between them. The chain's CDR3 is CASSPTSGLGTEAFF. CDR3 in DNA: TGTGCCAGCAGCCCGACCTCAGGGCTAGGCACTGAAGCTTTCTTT.

The rearrangement links TRBV21-1 to TRBJ2-1; whether TRBD2, the table's D call, matches the DNA was not checked. TRBV21-1 is classified as a pseudogene. The CDR3 is 17 residues long. CDR3 protein: CASSKEFLASAYNEQFF. The CDR3 DNA sequence: TGTGCCAGCAGCAAAGAGTTTCTAGCCTCAGCTTACAATGAGCAGTTCTTC.

V and J are TRBV7-3 and TRBJ2-2; D possibly corresponds to TRBD1 (6 bases). The CDR3 has 18 residues. Germline CDR1 reads SGHTA; CDR2 reads FQGTGA. V lost 1 base to trimming and J lost 7 bases, with 22 bases between them. The CDR3, as DNA: TGTGCCAGCAGCTTAAACGGATTGTGGGGGCCTACTCACGGGGAGCTGTTTTTT. Translation gives CASSLNGLWGPTHGELFF.

Comments on this clone: The sample holds other DNA sequences that translate to the same CDR3. The CDR3: CASRGRPEAFF. CDR3 coding DNA: TGTGCCAGCAGGGGGCGTCCTGAAGCTTTCTTT. V is TRBV28 and J is TRBJ1-1, with a possible D match to TRBD1 (5 bases). Germline V CDR1 and CDR2: MDHEN, SYDVKM. Trimming removed 6 bases at V and 6 bases at J, with 8 bases between. The CDR3 extends over 11 amino acids.

The rearrangement joins TRBV28 to TRBJ2-3, with a tentative D call TRBD2 (6 bases). The V end was cut by 5 bases, the J end by 9 bases, with 21 bases between. Germline V gives CDR1 MDHEN, CDR2 SYDVKM. The CDR3 length is 15 residues. DNA of the CDR3: TGTGCCAGCAGTCCTAGCCGGAGGGCGGGGTGGACGCAGTATTTT. It translates to CASSPSRRAGWTQYF.

The genes are TRBV3-1 (or the pseudogene TRBV3-2) and TRBJ2-6; D remains ambiguous. Germline lookup yields CDR1 LGHDT and CDR2 YNNKEL (reference sequence). Trimming stripped 2 bases from V and 0 bases from J, with 5 bases between. This CDR3 region has 15 residues. The CDR3 protein is CASSQFGSGANVLTF. The CDR3 nucleotides read TGTGCCAGCAGCCAATTTGGCTCTGGGGCCAACGTCCTGACTTTC.

This sequence joins TRBV16 and TRBJ1-5; D is unclear. The V gene's germline CDR1 is KGHSY and CDR2 FQNENV. Between the trimmed V and J ends, which lost 4 bases and 9 bases, there was a span of 16 bases. This CDR3 contains 14 residues. The CDR3 spells CASSPPLQWGPQHF. Written as DNA, the CDR3 is TGTGCCAGCAGCCCGCCCCTGCAGTGGGGGCCCCAGCATTTT.

The rearrangement links TRBV28 to TRBJ1-1; D is uncertain. This CDR3 spans 13 amino acids. V lost 7 bases, J lost 11 bases, and 20 bases lay in between. Germline-derived CDR1 and CDR2 are MDHEN and SYDVKM. DNA for the CDR3: TGTGCCAGCACCCCGCCTGACCTCCTCGGGGCTTTCTTT. This sequence encodes CASTPPDLLGAFF.

J is TRBJ2-2 and V is TRBV7-3, with unresolved D. V was clipped by 5 bases and J by 6 bases, with 13 bases between them. This CDR3 region has 14 residues. CDR1 SGHTA and CDR2 FQGTGA come from the germline V gene. The DNA for the CDR3 is TGTGCCAGCAGCCAGACTCTAGGCGCCGGGGAGCTGTTTTTT. Translation: CASSQTLGAGELFF.

The chain has TRBV11-3 and TRBJ2-2; a possible D gene is TRBD2 (7 bases). This CDR3 region has 13 residues. Trimming left V 5 bases short and J 6 bases short, with 10 bases between. Germline loops: CDR1 SGHNT, CDR2 YENEEA. In DNA, the CDR3 is TGTGCCAGCAGCAGGGGGGGATCCGGGGAGCTGTTTTTT. Protein sequence: CASSRGGSGELFF.

There are a few counts of this clone. The V call is TRBV10-3, the J call TRBJ1-5, with D unresolved. This CDR3 spans 15 amino acids. Trimming removed 6 bases at V and 1 base at J, with 13 bases between. Looked up from germline, CDR1 is ENHRY and CDR2 is SYGVKD. The CDR3 protein is CAIRPDLGSNQPQHF. In DNA form, the CDR3 reads TGTGCCATCAGACCGGACTTGGGGAGCAATCAGCCCCAGCATTTT.

Note on this clone: In the same sample, other DNA sequences code for this CDR3. The genes are TRBV5-1 and TRBJ2-3; D call uncertain. The length of the CDR3 is 12 residues. The V end was cut by 1 base, the J end by 0 bases, with 0 bases between. The V gene's germline CDR1 is SGHRS and CDR2 YFSETQ. CDR3 loop: CASSLSTDTQYF. The CDR3 DNA sequence: TGCGCCAGCAGCTTGAGCACAGATACGCAGTATTTT.

The chain uses TRBV27 and TRBJ1-2; D unresolved. This CDR3 region has 13 residues. Trimming took 6 bases from V and 6 from J, leaving 14 bases between them. From germline, CDR1 is MNHEY and CDR2 SMNVEV (reference sequence). The CDR3 loop reads CASSPREGDGYTF. In nucleotides, the CDR3 is TGTGCCAGCAGCCCGCGGGAGGGCGATGGCTACACCTTC.

The chain employs TRBV27 and TRBJ1-1; D is ambiguous. This CDR3 comprises 11 residues. The germline V gene has CDR1 MNHEY and CDR2 SMNVEV (reference sequence). Trimming stripped 7 bases from V and 6 bases from J, with 9 bases between. CDR3 sequence: CASKRAAEAFF. CDR3 in DNA: TGTGCCAGCAAAAGGGCCGCTGAAGCTTTCTTT.

V and J are TRBV11-2 and TRBJ2-1; 7 nucleotides agree with TRBD2. The CDR3 contains 15 residues. The V gene's germline CDR1 is SGHAT and CDR2 FQNNGV. The V segment lost 3 bases and the J segment 4 bases; nucleotides outside the gene matches: 6. The CDR3 sequence: CASSLTSKSYNEQFF. The CDR3 DNA sequence: TGTGCCAGCAGCTTGACTAGCAAATCTTACAATGAGCAGTTCTTC.

This clone was seen only a few times. The rearrangement uses TRBV12-3 or TRBV12-4 and TRBJ2-1, with D possibly matching TRBD2 (5 bases). The CDR3 spans 13 residues. V was pared by 3 bases and J by 5 bases, with 8 bases between. DNA for the CDR3: TGTGCCAGCAGTTTGGCGGGCGACAATGAGCAGTTCTTC. It encodes CASSLAGDNEQFF.

The chain employs TRBV7-8 and TRBJ2-7; D gene unclear. Germline lookup yields CDR1 SGHVS and CDR2 FQNEAQ. Trimming removed 2 bases from V and 2 bases from J, with 4 bases in between. There are 12 residues in the CDR3. This CDR3 is CASSLQTYEQYF. As DNA, the CDR3 is TGTGCCAGCAGCTTACAGACCTACGAGCAGTACTTC. The variable domain in full, with the rest retrieved from reference TRBV7-8 and TRBJ2-7, is GAGVSQSPRYKVAKRGQDVALRCDPISGHVSLFWYQQALGQGPEFLTYFQNEAQLDKSGLPSDRFFAERPEGSVSTLKIQRTQQEDSAVYLCASSLQTYEQYFGPGTRLTVT.

The genes are TRBV7-2 and TRBJ1-1; unclear D gene. CDR1 SGHTA and CDR2 FQGNSA come from the germline V gene. The CDR3 has 14 amino acids. V lost 1 base and J lost 1, with 7 bases in between. CDR3 sequence: CASSLGVGNTEAFF. CDR3 in DNA: TGTGCCAGCAGCTTAGGGGTAGGGAACACTGAAGCTTTCTTT.

This chain joins TRBV28 and TRBJ1-5, with D possibly matching TRBD1 (5 bases). In germline, CDR1 is MDHEN, CDR2 SYDVKM. The length of the CDR3 is 14 residues. V gave up 6 bases and J gave up 2 bases, with 11 bases separating them. The CDR3 loop is CASSIIGGNQPQHF. CDR3 nucleotide sequence: TGTGCCAGCAGCATAATAGGGGGCAATCAGCCCCAGCATTTT.

This clone showed up just a few times. This chain joins TRBV27 and TRBJ1-4; a weak D match, TRBD1 (6 bases). Germline assignment: CDR1 MNHEY and CDR2 SMNVEV (reference sequence). This CDR3 spans 14 amino acids. V was cut by 2 bases and J by 7 bases, with 11 bases left in between. The CDR3 bases are TGTGCCAGCAGTTTAGGGGACAAGGGTGAAAAACTGTTTTTT. As protein: CASSLGDKGEKLFF.

V usage is TRBV30 and J usage is TRBJ2-3, with D perhaps TRBD2 (6 bases). V was cut by 0 bases and J by 3 bases, with 13 bases left in between. The germline V gene has CDR1 GTSNPN and CDR2 SVGIG (reference sequence). This CDR3 comprises 15 residues. The CDR3 DNA sequence: TGTGCCTGGAGTGTACAGACTAGTTTAACAGATACGCAGTATTTT. It encodes CAWSVQTSLTDTQYF.

The chain combines TRBV7-2 with TRBJ2-3; D is unresolved. V was clipped by 3 bases and J by 4 bases, with 17 bases between them. This CDR3 spans 16 amino acids. Germline-derived CDR1 and CDR2 are SGHTA and FQGNSA. Written as DNA, the CDR3 is TGTGCCAGCAGCTTCGCCTTTCATATCCCGTCAGATACGCAGTATTTT. It translates to CASSFAFHIPSDTQYF.

The chain joins TRBV6-5 to TRBJ1-5; 8 bases match TRBD1. Germline V lookup: CDR1 MNHEY, CDR2 SVGAGI. V was pared by 6 bases and J by 4 bases, with 2 bases of the junction left unmatched. This CDR3 spans 13 amino acids. The CDR3 reads CASRTGVNQPQHF. The CDR3 DNA follows: TGTGCCAGCAGGACAGGGGTTAATCAGCCCCAGCATTTT.

The J gene is TRBJ2-2, the V gene TRBV9; D is unresolved. This CDR3 region has 14 residues. Trimming took off 0 bases at V and 3 bases at J, with 6 bases between the two ends. Germline CDR1 SGDLS, CDR2 YYNGEE. For the CDR3, the DNA is TGTGCCAGCAGCGTAGCTTCAGACACCGGGGAGCTGTTTTTT. It translates to CASSVASDTGELFF. The variable domain in full, with the rest retrieved from reference TRBV9 and TRBJ2-2, is DSGVTQTPKHLITATGQRVTLRCSPRSGDLSVYWYQQSLDQGLQFLIQYYNGEERAKGNILERFSAQQFPDLHSELNLSSLELGDSALYFCASSVASDTGELFFGEGSRLTVL.